This TCR beta chain was obtained from a study of Graves' ophthalmopathy and Graves' hyperthyroidism. CDR3 length: 15 amino acids. V lost 1 base, J lost 6 bases, and 12 bases lay in between. Germline-derived CDR1 and CDR2 are LGHNT and FRNRAP. Amplification of TCR beta CDR3 regions used RNA transcripts. An opening RT-PCR round employed HTBI primers and preceded a second-round multiplex PCR. TCRdb re-called the multiplex PCR reads through MiXCR, storing one row per CDR3 protein. The sample comprises 400,000 or so distinct CDR3 sequences, about a sixth of which are singletons, and 2.4% rests with the top ten. Orbital computed tomography, thyroid ultrasound, TRAb, serum thyroxine and clinical symptoms formed the basis of diagnosis. This clonotype was detected many times.

This TCR was sampled from an adult woman with stable Graves' hyperthyroidism. Sequencing input: peripheral blood. V usage is TRBV12-5 and J usage is TRBJ2-2, with D possibly being TRBD2 (6 bases). CDR3 DNA sequence: TGTGCTAGTGGTTTGGGGGAGGATCCCCCCGGGGAGCTGTTTTTT. Translated: CASGLGEDPPGELFF.